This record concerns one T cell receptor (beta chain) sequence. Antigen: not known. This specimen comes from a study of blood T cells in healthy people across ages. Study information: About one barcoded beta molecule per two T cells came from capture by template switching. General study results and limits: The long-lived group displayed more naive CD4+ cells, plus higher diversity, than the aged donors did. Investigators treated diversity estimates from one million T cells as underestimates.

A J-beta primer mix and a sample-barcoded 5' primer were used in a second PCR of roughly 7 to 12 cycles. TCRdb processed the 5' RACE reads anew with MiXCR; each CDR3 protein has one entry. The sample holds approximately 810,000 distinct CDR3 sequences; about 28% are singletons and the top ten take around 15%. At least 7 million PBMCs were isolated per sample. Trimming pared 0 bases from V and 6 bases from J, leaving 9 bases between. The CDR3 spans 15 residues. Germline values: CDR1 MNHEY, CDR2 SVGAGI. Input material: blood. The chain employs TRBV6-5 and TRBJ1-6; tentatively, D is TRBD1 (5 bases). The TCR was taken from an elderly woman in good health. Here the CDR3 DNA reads TGTGCCAGCAGTTACTCAACGGGGACTAATTCACCCCTCCACTTT. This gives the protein CASSYSTGTNSPLHF.